This TCR beta chain came from a study of technical replicates of blood from several donors. CDR1 is SGHRS and CDR2 is YFSETQ in the germline V gene. V dropped 0 bases and J dropped 3; count of bases not matched to a gene: 4. The CDR3 totals 15 residues. Some clones are missing from TCRdb's copy, which holds only in-frame ones; the method was immunoSEQ multiplex PCR. The sample shows approximately 75,000 clones, around 97% of them seen only once. Sequences were obtained from T cells isolated from PBMCs. The chain carries TRBV5-1 and TRBJ2-7; 9 bases agree with TRBD1. The TCR sequence derives from a human donor in good health. The CDR3 region has the DNA TGCGCCAGCAGCTTGGTGGGACAGGGCGTCTACGAGCAGTACTTC. Translation gives CASSLVGQGVYEQYF.